A single sample gave rise to the 18 T cell receptor beta chains below, sequenced in a study of T cells in Graves' hyperthyroidism and ophthalmopathy (dated by TCRdb to about 2019). Libraries were built with multiplex PCR. Reads for this sample came from an Illumina HiSeq 2000. The TCR beta CDR3 regions were amplified from RNA transcripts. A first-round RT-PCR of the TCR CDR3 used the HTBI primer set with the Qiagen OneStep RT-PCR kit. The public reads were reprocessed in TCRdb via fastp at Q25 and MiXCR, keeping in-frame beta chains. Rows with one shared CDR3 protein collapse into an entry with the most common genes and DNA. The sample records 200,000 to 250,000 distinct CDR3 sequences, roughly 18% of which are singletons. Around two fifths of the sample is in the top ten clones. What was sequenced was blood. These TCRs come from a man aged 35 to 55 with Graves' hyperthyroidism.

This clonotype was detected only a few times. The chain recombines TRBV7-2 with TRBJ2-5; 10 bases align to TRBD2. Trimming at V came to 4 bases and at J to 5 bases, leaving 10 bases not matched to a gene. Germline V gene sequence: CDR1 SGHTA, CDR2 FQGNSA. The length of the CDR3 is 16 residues. For the CDR3, the DNA is TGTGCCAGCAGCTCCCCCAGCGGGGGGGCGGGCGAGACCCAGTACTTC. Its translation is CASSSPSGGAGETQYF.

In this sample, this clonotype turned up a few times. A much larger clonotype is one base distant, so this may be a read error. This chain connects TRBV6-2 or TRBV6-3 to TRBJ2-7, with D perhaps TRBD2 (5 bases). Germline assignment: CDR1 MNHEY and CDR2 SVGEGT. V gave up 6 bases and J gave up 3 bases, with 12 bases separating them. The CDR3 contains 13 residues. The CDR3 bases are TGTGCCAGCAGGCGAGGACTTCTCTACGAGCAGTACTTC. Its translation: CASRRGLLYEQYF.

This clonotype was picked up a small number of times. The chain is built from TRBV7-2 and TRBJ2-7; 8 bases line up with TRBD2. After removal of 5 bases from V and 3 bases from J, the junction contained 6 bases not matched to a gene. There are 14 residues in the CDR3. Per germline, CDR1 SGHTA and CDR2 FQGNSA. CDR3 residues: CASSVTTSGYEQYF. The CDR3 nucleotides are TGTGCCAGCAGCGTAACTACTAGCGGCTACGAGCAGTACTTC.

The CDR3 reads CASSQKTSGGAVTDTQYF. The CDR3 DNA sequence: TGTGCCAGCAGCCAGAAGACTAGCGGGGGGGCAGTCACAGATACGCAGTATTTT. V is TRBV4-2 and J is TRBJ2-3, with 14 nucleotides matching TRBD2. This CDR3 comprises 18 residues. Trimming took 3 bases from V and 2 from J; bases not matched to a gene: 7. Germline CDR1 LGHNA, CDR2 YNFKEQ.

Concerning this clonotype: Possible read error: a much larger clone is one base away. This chain uses TRBV20-1 with TRBJ1-5, with D uncertain. The CDR3 length is 14 residues. Germline CDR1 and CDR2: DFQATT and SNEGSKA (reference sequence). CDR3 in amino acids: CSARVERYNRPQHF. Written as DNA, the CDR3 is TGCAGTGCTAGAGTCGAGAGGTACAATCGGCCCCAGCATTTT.

Turning to this clonotype: This may stem from a read error, because a much larger clone lies one nucleotide away. The V gene is TRBV2, the J gene TRBJ2-5, with D perhaps TRBD1 (6 bases). This CDR3 has 15 residues. Germline CDR1 SNHLY, CDR2 FYNNEI. Trimming took 6 bases from V and 5 from J, leaving 19 bases between them. The CDR3 spells CASRRQVGSDETQYF. In DNA, the CDR3 is TGTGCCAGCAGGCGACAGGTTGGGAGTGATGAGACCCAGTACTTC.

The sample holds many counts of this clonotype. V gene TRBV3-1 combines with J gene TRBJ2-1; TRBD1 matches 9 bases. Trimming took 3 bases from V and 6 from J; bases not matched to a gene: 3. Germline V gene data show CDR1 as LGHDT and CDR2 as YNNKEL (reference sequence). The CDR3 consists of 14 residues. CDR3 in amino acids: CASSHRDRANEQFF. The DNA for the CDR3 is TGTGCCAGCAGCCACCGGGACAGGGCCAATGAGCAGTTCTTC.

This clonotype was seen many times. This chain connects TRBV7-9 to TRBJ1-4; D is ambiguous. This CDR3 spans 19 amino acids. With 4 bases removed from V and 6 bases from J, the gap between germline ends came to 27 bases. Germline V CDR1 and CDR2: SEHNR, FQNEAQ (reference sequence). In DNA form, the CDR3 reads TGTGCCAGCAGCTCCGCAATCCGGGCGGGGAAAGCAGCTTATGAAAAACTGTTTTTT. As protein: CASSSAIRAGKAAYEKLFF.

This clonotype was seen ten or more times. The rearrangement uses TRBV6-2 or TRBV6-3 and TRBJ2-1, with 9 bases matching TRBD1. CDR1 is MNHEY and CDR2 is SVGEGT in the germline V gene. This CDR3 is built from 15 residues. With 6 bases clipped from V and 6 bases from J, the junction kept 9 bases outside the gene matches. CDR3 nucleotide sequence: TGTGCCAGCAGCCGAGGGGACAGGGAAACCAATGAGCAGTTCTTC. Protein product: CASSRGDRETNEQFF.

This clonotype occurred once. The chain combines TRBV7-2 with TRBJ1-1; D is uncertain. The CDR3 runs 17 residues. The V end lost 8 bases, the J end lost 1 base, and 23 bases lay between the germline ends. Germline-derived CDR1 and CDR2 are SGHTA and FQGNSA. CDR3 coding DNA: TGTGCCAGCCGCATATCGCTTTATATCGGGGAGAACACTGAAGCTTTCTTT. This codes for CASRISLYIGENTEAFF. Complete variable domain (other parts from reference TRBV7-2 and TRBJ1-1): GAGVSQSPSNKVTEKGKDVELRCDPISGHTALYWYRQSLGQGLEFLIYFQGNSAPDKSGLPSDRFSAERTGGSVSTLTIQRTQQEDSAVYLCASRISLYIGENTEAFFGQGTRLTVV.

This clonotype was found many times. The chain is built from TRBV5-1 and TRBJ2-7; D may be TRBD1 (5 bases). Trimming left V 0 bases short and J 3 bases short, with 10 bases between. Germline V gene data show CDR1 as SGHRS and CDR2 as YFSETQ. The CDR3 is 14 amino acids. The CDR3, as DNA: TGCGCCAGCAGCTTGGCCGGCAGGGACTACGAGCAGTACTTC. This sequence encodes CASSLAGRDYEQYF.

This clonotype was seen a handful of times. The genes are TRBV30 and TRBJ1-5; 9 bases are shared with TRBD1. Trimming took 2 bases from V and 10 from J; bases not matched to a gene: 12. This CDR3 is 15 amino acids long. The germline CDR1 and CDR2 sequences are GTSNPN and SVGIG (reference sequence). Here the CDR3 reads CAWSYAGTGNVPQHF. CDR3 nucleotide sequence: TGTGCCTGGAGTTACGCCGGGACAGGGAACGTTCCCCAGCATTTT.

This clonotype was detected ten times or more. The chain uses TRBV12-3 or TRBV12-4 and TRBJ2-5; D call uncertain. Trimming took 4 bases from V and 1 from J, leaving 4 bases between them. The CDR3 length is 12 residues. The CDR3 reads CASSWSQETQYF. The CDR3, as DNA: TGTGCCAGCAGTTGGAGCCAAGAGACCCAGTACTTC.

At least ten counts were recorded for this clonotype. The gene calls are TRBV27 and TRBJ2-7; 9 bases are a match to TRBD1. Trimming cost V 6 bases and J 5 bases; bases outside gene matches: 11. The CDR3 has 15 amino acids. The germline V gene encodes CDR1 MNHEY and CDR2 SMNVEV (reference sequence). The CDR3 DNA is TGTGCCAGCAGGCATATTGGGACAGGGAGAAACGAGCAGTACTTC. Its translation is CASRHIGTGRNEQYF.

This clonotype was observed many times. The J gene is TRBJ2-1, the V gene TRBV7-8, with TRBD2 matching over 9 bases. Trimming cost V 0 bases and J 5 bases; bases outside gene matches: 2. Germline-derived CDR1 and CDR2 are SGHVS and FQNEAQ. The CDR3 consists of 15 residues. This CDR3 is CASSLAGTSNNEQFF. CDR3 nucleotides: TGTGCCAGCAGCTTAGCAGGGACTAGCAACAATGAGCAGTTCTTC.

The chain employs TRBV20-1 and TRBJ1-2; TRBD1 might be the D (5 bases). This CDR3 is 13 amino acids long. V shed 2 bases and J shed 4 bases, with 11 bases lying between them. The germline gives CDR1 DFQATT, CDR2 SNEGSKA (reference sequence). The CDR3 loop reads CSARPTESYGYTF. CDR3 DNA: TGCAGTGCTAGACCGACAGAAAGCTATGGCTACACCTTC.

This clonotype showed up many times. The gene calls are TRBV20-1 and TRBJ2-7, with TRBD1 identical over 9 bases. Germline CDR1 and CDR2: DFQATT and SNEGSKA (reference sequence). The CDR3 runs to 13 residues. With V trimmed by 6 bases and J by 6 bases, 9 bases remained unmatched. CDR3 sequence: CSASNRGPVEQYF. The DNA of the CDR3 is TGCAGTGCCTCAAACAGGGGGCCGGTCGAGCAGTACTTC.

This clonotype was detected ten times or more. V is TRBV28 and J is TRBJ2-7; TRBD1 matches at 8 bases. This CDR3 region has 14 residues. J gave up 2 bases and V 4 bases, and 4 bases lay outside the gene matches. CDR1 is MDHEN, CDR2 SYDVKM, per germline. CDR3 DNA: TGTGCCAGCAGTTCTTACAGGGGGGCCTACGAGCAGTACTTC. Amino acid sequence: CASSSYRGAYEQYF. The whole variable domain, remainder taken from reference TRBV28 and TRBJ2-7, is DVKVTQSSRYLVKRTGEKVFLECVQDMDHENMFWYRQDPGLGLRLIYFSYDVKMKEKGDIPEGYSVSREKKERFSLILESASTNQTSMYLCASSSYRGAYEQYFGPGTRLTVT.